The present entry profiles one T cell receptor (beta chain) with its context. What it binds is unknown. This CDR3 is built from 14 residues. CDR1 LNHDA and CDR2 SQIVND come from the germline V gene (reference sequence). V gave up 7 bases and J gave up 3 bases; unmatched junction bases: 7. The sample is drawn from a study of glioma-infiltrating T cells. Study-level findings and limits: Very few CDR3 sequences were shared between tissue and blood.

Using RNA template, CDR3s of TCR alpha and beta were amplified with iRepertoire arm-PCR. Tissue mRNA or PBMC total RNA, about 90-450 ng, went into one-step reverse transcription and amplification. TCRdb recomputed calls from the multiplex PCR reads with MiXCR, one row per CDR3 protein. The table shows some 100,000 distinct CDR3 sequences, with less than 30% occurring only once. This chain links TRBV19 with TRBJ2-7; 9 bases match TRBD2. The sequencing sample was made of glioma tissue, nonneoplastic brain tissue, or PBMCs (not recorded which). This sequence originates from a human donor with low-grade glioma or glioblastoma, undergoing nonglioma brain surgery, or in good health (not recorded which). In DNA, the CDR3 is TGTGCCAGTAAGGGGGCTAGCGGGAACTACGAGCAGTACTTC. Protein sequence: CASKGASGNYEQYF.